These 29 T cell receptor beta chains were all obtained from the same sample, sequenced in a study of blood T cell repertoires in COVID-19. Here immunoSEQ multiplex PCR was the method, and the copy in TCRdb shows in-frame clones only, minus some. The sample comprises almost 500,000 clones, 75% to 90% of which are singletons, and just over 8% rests with the top ten. Sequenced material: PBMCs or T cells enriched from blood (not recorded which). The receptor set was obtained from a woman aged 60 to 75 who had recovered from COVID-19.

The chain joins TRBV5-1 to TRBJ2-3; TRBD2 aligns across 12 bases. V gave up 0 bases and J gave up 2 bases; unmatched junction bases: 7. This CDR3 comprises 18 residues. Germline V CDR1 and CDR2: SGHRS, YFSETQ. The CDR3 loop is CASSLALAGGLSTDTQYF. The DNA of the CDR3 is TGCGCCAGCAGCTTGGCACTAGCGGGGGGTCTTTCCACAGATACGCAGTATTTT.

The chain joins TRBV5-1 to TRBJ2-3; TRBD2 agrees at 9 bases. V was clipped by 5 bases and J by 5 bases; unmatched bases: 9. Germline CDR1 and CDR2: SGHRS and YFSETQ. The CDR3 is made up of 15 amino acids. This chain's CDR3 is CASSFSGGGGDTQYF. The CDR3 bases are TGCGCCAGCAGTTTTAGCGGGGGAGGAGGAGATACGCAGTATTTT.

The chain has TRBV18 and TRBJ1-5; TRBD1 agrees at 9 bases. V trimming: 4 bases; J trimming: 4 bases; junction bases outside the gene matches: 2. The V gene's germline CDR1 is KGHSH and CDR2 LQKENI. The CDR3 is 14 residues long. In nucleotides, the CDR3 is TGTGCCAGCTCACGAGGGACAGGGAATCAGCCCCAGCATTTT. This sequence encodes CASSRGTGNQPQHF. The full variable domain, in which reference TRBV18 and TRBJ1-5 provide the parts outside the CDR3, is NAGVMQNPRHLVRRRGQEARLRCSPMKGHSHVYWYRQLPEEGLKFMVYLQKENIIDESGMPKERFSAEFPKEGPSILRIQQVVRGDSAAYFCASSRGTGNQPQHFGDGTRLSIL.

The rearrangement uses TRBV24-1 and TRBJ2-3; TRBD1 matches at 9 bases. This CDR3 comprises 16 residues. Germline V gene data show CDR1 as KGHDR and CDR2 as SFDVKD. The V segment lost 3 bases and the J segment 4 bases; nucleotides outside the gene matches: 7. CDR3 region: CATSDPTGGGPDTQYF. The CDR3 nucleotides are TGTGCCACCAGTGATCCGACAGGGGGAGGTCCAGATACGCAGTATTTT.

This chain links TRBV21-1 with TRBJ1-5; the table's TRBD1 call for D was not verified on the DNA. TRBV21-1 is termed a pseudogene. The CDR3 is made up of 20 amino acids. CDR3 bases: TGTGCCAGCAGCAATGATTTCTTGGACAGGGCTGTCGTATGCAATCAGCCCCAGCATTTT. It is translated as CASSNDFLDRAVVCNQPQHF.

This chain connects TRBV10-1 to TRBJ1-1; D perhaps matches TRBD1 (6 bases). V was clipped by 6 bases and J by 8 bases, with 22 bases between them. The CDR3 loop spans 15 amino acids. Germline V gene sequence: CDR1 WNHNN, CDR2 SYGVQD (reference sequence). The CDR3 loop is CASREFTGLKTEAFF. In nucleotides, the CDR3 is TGCGCCAGCAGGGAATTTACAGGGTTGAAGACCGAAGCTTTCTTT.

J is TRBJ2-7 and V is TRBV7-9, with D tentatively TRBD1 (6 bases). The germline V gene has CDR1 SEHNR and CDR2 FQNEAQ (reference sequence). Trimming stripped 5 bases from V and 0 bases from J, with 11 bases between. This CDR3 has 14 amino acids. The CDR3, as DNA: TGTGCCAGCAGCCGTGGACAGAGCTCCTACGAGCAGTACTTC. This translates into CASSRGQSSYEQYF.

The chain carries TRBV20-1 and TRBJ2-7; D perhaps matches TRBD2 (5 bases). Looked up from germline, CDR1 is DFQATT and CDR2 is SNEGSKA (reference sequence). Trimming took 6 bases from V and 2 from J, leaving 8 bases between them. This CDR3 contains 11 residues. The DNA for the CDR3 is TGCAGTGCAGCGGATCCCTACGAGCAGTACGTC. Amino acids: CSAADPYEQYV.

The rearrangement links TRBV6-6 to TRBJ2-7; the D gene is possibly TRBD2 (6 bases). This CDR3 region has 13 residues. Trimming left V 9 bases short and J 3 bases short, with 15 bases between. CDR1 is MNHNY, CDR2 SVGAGI, per germline (reference sequence). The CDR3 loop reads CASQNGRDYEQYF. DNA of the CDR3: TGTGCCAGTCAGAACGGGCGGGACTACGAGCAGTACTTC.

The chain recombines TRBV21-1 with TRBJ2-1; the D segment call TRBD2 is taken from the table without a DNA check. TRBV21-1 is termed a pseudogene. This CDR3 region has 13 residues. The CDR3 sequence is CASSKERNNEQFF. The CDR3 DNA sequence: TGTGCCAGCAGCAAGGAGAGGAACAATGAGCAGTTCTTC.

The chain links TRBV6-2 or TRBV6-3 to TRBJ1-4, with D tentatively TRBD1 (5 bases). V lost 1 base and J 12 bases, leaving 15 bases between the germline ends. Germline loops: CDR1 MNHEY, CDR2 SVGEGT. This CDR3 is 14 amino acids long. CDR3 DNA: TGTGCCAGCAGTTACTTGGGCAGGTCGGGGGAACTGTTTTTT. Protein: CASSYLGRSGELFF.

The chain has TRBV4-1 and TRBJ2-4, with TRBD2 as a possible D gene (6 bases). This CDR3 has 14 amino acids. V lost 3 bases to trimming and J lost 7 bases, with 13 bases between them. Germline V CDR1 and CDR2: MGHRA, YSYEKL. CDR3 DNA: TGCGCCAGCAGCCACGTTGGGGGGTGGAACATTCAGTACTTC. Amino acid sequence: CASSHVGGWNIQYF.

The rearrangement uses TRBV5-1 and TRBJ2-7; 8 positions match TRBD1. CDR1 and CDR2 (germline): SGHRS, YFSETQ. V was clipped by 2 bases and J by 4 bases; unmatched bases: 5. The length of the CDR3 is 14 residues. In DNA form, the CDR3 reads TGCGCCAGCAGCTTCTCCCAGGGGGCTTACGAGCAGTACTTC. As protein: CASSFSQGAYEQYF.

The rearrangement uses TRBV6-2 or TRBV6-3 and TRBJ1-1; perhaps TRBD1 as D (5 bases). V lost 4 bases to trimming and J lost 5 bases, with 11 bases between them. Per germline, CDR1 MNHEY and CDR2 SVGEGT. This CDR3 has 13 residues. The CDR3 is CASSSSGLTEAFF. The CDR3 coding sequence is TGTGCCAGCAGTTCCTCGGGGCTAACTGAAGCTTTCTTT.

This clone turned up a few times. The J gene is TRBJ1-5, the V gene TRBV19, with D maybe TRBD1 (5 bases). From germline, CDR1 is LNHDA and CDR2 SQIVND (reference sequence). This CDR3 has 16 residues. V was shortened by 7 bases and J by 0 bases, with 16 bases between the two germline ends. CDR3 bases: TGTGCCAGTACCACGAAACAGGATTATAGCAATCAGCCCCAGCATTTT. Translation gives CASTTKQDYSNQPQHF.

The gene calls are TRBV7-2 and TRBJ2-3; 12 bases agree with TRBD2. Germline V gene data show CDR1 as SGHTA and CDR2 as FQGNSA. V gave up 1 base and J gave up 7 bases; unmatched junction bases: 9. The CDR3 loop spans 17 amino acids. The CDR3 loop reads CASSLVGTSGFMNTQYF. CDR3 sequence (DNA): TGTGCCAGCAGCTTAGTGGGGACTAGCGGGTTCATGAATACGCAGTATTTT.

This clone is a singleton in its sample. The rearrangement links TRBV12-3 or TRBV12-4 to TRBJ1-4, with D perhaps matching TRBD1 (5 bases). This CDR3 has 11 amino acids. The V end was cut by 3 bases, the J end by 14 bases, with 10 bases between. The CDR3 here is CASSLGQILFF. In DNA, the CDR3 is TGTGCCAGCAGTTTGGGGCAGATTCTGTTTTTT.

Details on this clone: A read error may account for a junction end that differs from germline. The chain couples TRBV7-7 to TRBJ2-5, with D perhaps TRBD1 (6 bases). The CDR3 has 16 amino acids. The germline gives CDR1 SSHAT, CDR2 FNYEAQ (reference sequence). CDR3 sequence reads: CASSLSSLGARETQYF. Here the CDR3 DNA reads TGTGCTAGCAGCTTATCTAGCTTGGGGGCCCGAGAGACCCAGTACTTC. Variable domain in full (rest from reference TRBV7-7 and TRBJ2-5): GAGVSQSPRYKVTKRGQDVTLRCDPISSHATLYWYQQALGQGPEFLTYFNYEAQPDKSGLPSDRFSAERPEGSISTLTIQRTEQRDSAMYRCASSLSSLGARETQYFGPGTRLLVL.

This clone occurred once. This sequence joins TRBV5-4 and TRBJ1-4; D call uncertain. The CDR3 length is 12 residues. In germline, CDR1 is SGHNT, CDR2 YYREEE (reference sequence). Trimming left V 2 bases short and J 8 bases short, with 7 bases between. The CDR3 sequence is CASSFTGEKLFF. The CDR3, as DNA: TGTGCCAGCAGCTTTACGGGAGAAAAACTGTTTTTT.

This clone was found once. J is TRBJ2-3 and V is TRBV5-1; 11 positions match TRBD2. Germline loops: CDR1 SGHRS, CDR2 YFSETQ. This CDR3 spans 16 amino acids. Trimming at V came to 2 bases and at J to 2 bases, leaving 4 bases not matched to a gene. CDR3 protein: CASSFLAGGSTDTQYF. The CDR3 bases are TGCGCCAGCAGCTTTCTAGCGGGGGGTTCCACAGATACGCAGTATTTT. The variable domain in full, completed from reference TRBV5-1 and TRBJ2-3, reads KAGVTQTPRYLIKTRGQQVTLSCSPISGHRSVSWYQQTPGQGLQFLFEYFSETQRNKGNFPGRFSGRQFSNSRSEMNVSTLELGDSALYLCASSFLAGGSTDTQYFGPGTRLTVL.

This CDR3 is CASDPGHRPGELFF. CDR3 sequence (DNA): TGTGCCTCCGACCCAGGGCATCGACCCGGGGAGCTGTTTTTT. The chain carries TRBV2 and TRBJ2-2; D might be TRBD1 (5 bases). The CDR3 has 14 residues. The germline V gene encodes CDR1 SNHLY and CDR2 FYNNEI. V lost 11 bases to trimming and J lost 6 bases, with 19 bases between them.

The J gene is TRBJ1-1, the V gene TRBV4-2, with D possibly matching TRBD1 (6 bases). Germline assignment: CDR1 LGHNA and CDR2 YNFKEQ. Trimming stripped 1 base from V and 1 base from J, with 13 bases between. There are 16 residues in the CDR3. The CDR3: CASSQARGHQNTEAFF. CDR3 nucleotides: TGTGCCAGCAGCCAAGCCCGGGGACACCAGAACACTGAAGCTTTCTTT.

V is TRBV4-1 and J is TRBJ2-2; D might be TRBD1 (5 bases). The germline gives CDR1 MGHRA, CDR2 YSYEKL. V lost 0 bases to trimming and J lost 7 bases, with 27 bases between them. This CDR3 has 20 residues. The CDR3 DNA sequence: TGCGCCAGCAGCCAAGATACCCCAGGCAGTCCTTACTTAAGGGGCGGGGAGCTGTTTTTT. Translation: CASSQDTPGSPYLRGGELFF.

This chain links TRBV19 with TRBJ1-1, with no clear D. The length of the CDR3 is 14 residues. Germline CDR1 and CDR2: LNHDA and SQIVND (reference sequence). Between the trimmed V and J ends, which lost 3 bases and 5 bases, there was a span of 13 bases. The CDR3, as DNA: TGTGCCAGTAGTATGGTTTCTGGGAGGACTGAAGCTTTCTTT. This translates into CASSMVSGRTEAFF.

The chain combines TRBV2 with TRBJ2-7; D may be TRBD1 (6 bases). The germline V and J ends were trimmed by 10 bases and 0 bases, with 19 bases remaining between them. The CDR3 totals 15 residues. Germline CDR1 and CDR2: SNHLY and FYNNEI. The CDR3 nucleotides read TGTGCCATTCAGATACAGGGTTGGAGCTCCTACGAGCAGTACTTC. It translates to CAIQIQGWSSYEQYF.

The V call is TRBV24-1, the J call TRBJ2-5; unclear D gene. V was trimmed by 4 bases and J by 7 bases, leaving 12 bases between them. This CDR3 has 13 amino acids. The germline gives CDR1 KGHDR, CDR2 SFDVKD. CDR3 in amino acids: CATSETPSRTQYF. Here the CDR3 DNA reads TGTGCCACCAGTGAAACACCCTCCAGGACCCAGTACTTC.

This sequence joins TRBV3-1 (or the pseudogene TRBV3-2) and TRBJ1-2; D unresolved. Germline CDR1 LGHDT, CDR2 YNNKEL (reference sequence). The length of the CDR3 is 18 residues. Trimming left V 0 bases short and J 5 bases short, with 22 bases between. The CDR3 DNA is TGTGCCAGCAGCCAAGACCCGCGGACTCGCTTCTCGCTGTATGGCTACACCTTC. Its protein product is CASSQDPRTRFSLYGYTF.

The rearrangement uses TRBV7-8 and TRBJ1-4; D not resolved. V shed 3 bases and J shed 7 bases, with 15 bases lying between them. Germline CDR1 and CDR2: SGHVS and FQNEAQ. The CDR3 contains 15 residues. The CDR3 sequence: CASSFFGYQSEKLFF. In DNA, the CDR3 is TGTGCCAGCAGCTTTTTCGGGTATCAGAGTGAAAAACTGTTTTTT. The full variable domain, in which reference TRBV7-8 and TRBJ1-4 provide the parts outside the CDR3, is GAGVSQSPRYKVAKRGQDVALRCDPISGHVSLFWYQQALGQGPEFLTYFQNEAQLDKSGLPSDRFFAERPEGSVSTLKIQRTQQEDSAVYLCASSFFGYQSEKLFFGSGTQLSVL.

The chain joins TRBV18 to TRBJ1-5; 12 bases line up with TRBD1. The CDR3 covers 17 residues. CDR1 KGHSH and CDR2 LQKENI come from the germline V gene. After removal of 4 bases from V and 0 bases from J, the junction contained 4 bases not matched to a gene. The DNA of the CDR3 is TGTGCCAGCTCACAGGGACAGGGGGCATCTAGCAATCAGCCCCAGCATTTT. It encodes CASSQGQGASSNQPQHF.